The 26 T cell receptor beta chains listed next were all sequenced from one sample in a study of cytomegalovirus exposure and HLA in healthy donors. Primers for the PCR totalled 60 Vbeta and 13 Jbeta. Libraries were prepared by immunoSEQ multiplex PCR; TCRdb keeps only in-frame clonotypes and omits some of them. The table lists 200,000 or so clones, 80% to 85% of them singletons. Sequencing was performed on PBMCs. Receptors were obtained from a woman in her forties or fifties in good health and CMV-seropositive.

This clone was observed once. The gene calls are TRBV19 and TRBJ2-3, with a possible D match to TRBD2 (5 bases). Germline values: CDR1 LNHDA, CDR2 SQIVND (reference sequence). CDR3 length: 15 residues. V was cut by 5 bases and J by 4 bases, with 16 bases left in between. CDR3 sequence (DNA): TGTGCCAGTAGTCCAAACCCGGGGAGTGCAGATACGCAGTATTTT. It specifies CASSPNPGSADTQYF.

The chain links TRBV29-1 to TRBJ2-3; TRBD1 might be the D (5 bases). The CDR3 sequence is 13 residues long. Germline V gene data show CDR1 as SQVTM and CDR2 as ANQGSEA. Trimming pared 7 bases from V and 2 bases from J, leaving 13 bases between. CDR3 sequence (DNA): TGCAGCGCTGGGTTAGGGGCCACAGATACGCAGTATTTT. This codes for CSAGLGATDTQYF.

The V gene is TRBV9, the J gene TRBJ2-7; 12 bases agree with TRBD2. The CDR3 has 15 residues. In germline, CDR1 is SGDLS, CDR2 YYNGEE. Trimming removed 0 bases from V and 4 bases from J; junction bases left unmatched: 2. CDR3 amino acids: CASSVGGTSGYEQYF. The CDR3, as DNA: TGTGCCAGCAGCGTAGGGGGGACTAGCGGGTACGAGCAGTACTTC.

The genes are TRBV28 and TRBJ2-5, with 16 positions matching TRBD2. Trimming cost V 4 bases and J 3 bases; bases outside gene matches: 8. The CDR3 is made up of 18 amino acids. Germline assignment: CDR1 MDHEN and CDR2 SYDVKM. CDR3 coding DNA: TGTGCCAGCAGTTCCTCCGGGACTAGCGGGGGGGCAAAAGAGACCCAGTACTTC. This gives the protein CASSSSGTSGGAKETQYF.

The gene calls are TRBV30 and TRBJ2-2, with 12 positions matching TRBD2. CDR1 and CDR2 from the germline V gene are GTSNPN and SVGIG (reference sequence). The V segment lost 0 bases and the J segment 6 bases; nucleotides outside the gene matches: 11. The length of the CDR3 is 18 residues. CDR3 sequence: CAWSVRLAGGPVAGELFF. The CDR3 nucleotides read TGTGCCTGGAGTGTACGTCTAGCGGGAGGGCCGGTGGCCGGGGAGCTGTTTTTT.

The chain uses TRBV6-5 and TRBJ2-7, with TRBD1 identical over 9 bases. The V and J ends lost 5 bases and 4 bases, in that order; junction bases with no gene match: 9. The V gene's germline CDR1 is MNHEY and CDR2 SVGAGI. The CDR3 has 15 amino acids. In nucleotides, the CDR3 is TGTGCCAGCAGTAGAACCGGGACAGGGTCGTACGAGCAGTACTTC. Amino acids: CASSRTGTGSYEQYF.

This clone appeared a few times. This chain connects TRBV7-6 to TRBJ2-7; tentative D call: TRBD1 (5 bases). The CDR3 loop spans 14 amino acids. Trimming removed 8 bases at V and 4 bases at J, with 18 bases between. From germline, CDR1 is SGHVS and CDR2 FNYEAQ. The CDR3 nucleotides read TGTGCCAGCTCTCGCGGCGGCAGGGAATACGAGCAGTACTTC. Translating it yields CASSRGGREYEQYF.

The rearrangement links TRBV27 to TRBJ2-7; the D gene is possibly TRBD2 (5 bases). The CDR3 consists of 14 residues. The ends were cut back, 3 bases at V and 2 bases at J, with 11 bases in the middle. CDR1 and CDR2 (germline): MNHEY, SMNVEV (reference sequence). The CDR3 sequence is CASSLRGLAYEQYF. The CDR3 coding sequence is TGTGCCAGCAGTTTGAGAGGGCTAGCCTACGAGCAGTACTTC.

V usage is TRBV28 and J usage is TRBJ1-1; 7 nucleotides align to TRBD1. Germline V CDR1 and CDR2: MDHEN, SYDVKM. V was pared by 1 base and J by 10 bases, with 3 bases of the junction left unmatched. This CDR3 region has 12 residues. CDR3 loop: CASSLLAGGAFF. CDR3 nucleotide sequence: TGTGCCAGCAGTTTATTGGCAGGGGGAGCTTTCTTT.

DNA of the CDR3: TGCGCCAGCAGCCCCGCCGGGACTACCGCCTACGAGCAGTACTTC. It codes for CASSPAGTTAYEQYF. The chain uses TRBV5-1 and TRBJ2-5; 7 bases map to TRBD2. The better agreement between TRBJ2-7 and the DNA end casts doubt on the J call. Germline V gives CDR1 SGHRS, CDR2 YFSETQ. This CDR3 spans 15 amino acids.

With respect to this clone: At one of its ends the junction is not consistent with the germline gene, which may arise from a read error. For the CDR3, the DNA is TGTTCCAGCAGCTCCCCTACGGGTACTGAAGCTTTCTTT. It is translated as CSSSSPTGTEAFF. The chain is built from TRBV7-9 and TRBJ1-1; D remains unclear. The CDR3 sequence is 13 residues long. Per the germline V gene, CDR1 is SEHNR and CDR2 is FQNEAQ (reference sequence). The whole variable domain, filled in from reference TRBV7-9 and TRBJ1-1, reads DTGVSQNPRHKITKRGQNVTFRCDPISEHNRLYWYRQTLGQGPEFLTYFQNEAQLEKSRLLSDRFSAERPKGSFSTLEIQRTEQGDSAMYLCSSSSPTGTEAFFGQGTRLTVV.

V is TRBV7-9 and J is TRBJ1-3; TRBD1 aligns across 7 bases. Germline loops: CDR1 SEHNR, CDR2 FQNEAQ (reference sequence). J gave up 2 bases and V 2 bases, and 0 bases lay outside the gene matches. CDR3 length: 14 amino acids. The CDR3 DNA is TGTGCCAGCAGCTTAACAGGGGCTGGAAACACCATATATTTT. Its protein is CASSLTGAGNTIYF.

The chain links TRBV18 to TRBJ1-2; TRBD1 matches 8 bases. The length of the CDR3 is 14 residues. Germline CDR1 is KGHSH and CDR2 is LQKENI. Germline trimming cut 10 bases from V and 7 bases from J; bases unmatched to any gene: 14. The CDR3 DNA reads TGTGCCACCCGCCGTGACAGGGGATTTGGTGGCTACACCTTC. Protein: CATRRDRGFGGYTF.

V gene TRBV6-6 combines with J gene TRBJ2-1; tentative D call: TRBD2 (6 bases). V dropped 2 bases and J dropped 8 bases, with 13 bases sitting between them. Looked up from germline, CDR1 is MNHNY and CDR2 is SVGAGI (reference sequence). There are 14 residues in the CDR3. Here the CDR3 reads CASSYPSPSDEQFF. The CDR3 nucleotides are TGTGCCAGCAGTTACCCTTCCCCTAGCGATGAGCAGTTCTTC.

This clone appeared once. The CDR3 DNA is TGTGCCAGCAGTGACGGGGGGACGGTTAGGGAGACCCAGTACTTC. Translating it yields CASSDGGTVRETQYF. The chain couples TRBV6-1 to TRBJ2-5, with 7 positions matching TRBD2. Looked up from germline, CDR1 is MNHNS and CDR2 is SASEGT. This CDR3 spans 15 amino acids. After removal of 3 bases from V and 5 bases from J, the junction contained 9 bases not matched to a gene.

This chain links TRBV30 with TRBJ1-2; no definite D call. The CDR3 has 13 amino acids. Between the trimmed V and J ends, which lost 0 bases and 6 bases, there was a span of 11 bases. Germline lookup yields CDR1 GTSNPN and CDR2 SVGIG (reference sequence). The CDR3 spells CAWSVLGGNGYTF. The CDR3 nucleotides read TGTGCCTGGAGTGTACTGGGAGGGAATGGCTACACCTTC.

CDR3 loop: CASSFLQGKLTEAFF. CDR3 DNA sequence: TGTGCCAGCAGCTTTTTGCAGGGCAAGCTCACTGAAGCTTTCTTT. V usage is TRBV5-4 and J usage is TRBJ1-1; maybe TRBD1 (5 bases). The CDR3 length is 15 residues. Germline lookup yields CDR1 SGHNT and CDR2 YYREEE (reference sequence). V was trimmed by 2 bases and J by 4 bases, leaving 15 bases between them.

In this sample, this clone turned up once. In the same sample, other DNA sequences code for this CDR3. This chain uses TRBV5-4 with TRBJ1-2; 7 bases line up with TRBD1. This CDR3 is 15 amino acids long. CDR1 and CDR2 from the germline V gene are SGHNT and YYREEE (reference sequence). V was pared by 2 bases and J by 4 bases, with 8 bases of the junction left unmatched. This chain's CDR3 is CASSFRTGPIYGYTF. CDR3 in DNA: TGTGCCAGCAGCTTTAGGACAGGTCCTATCTATGGCTACACCTTC.

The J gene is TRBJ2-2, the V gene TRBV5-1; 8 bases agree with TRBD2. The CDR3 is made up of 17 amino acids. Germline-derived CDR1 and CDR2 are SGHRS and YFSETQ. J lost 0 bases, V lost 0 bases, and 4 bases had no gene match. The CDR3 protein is CASSLDLAGANTGELFF. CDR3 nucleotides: TGCGCCAGCAGCTTGGACCTAGCGGGTGCGAACACCGGGGAGCTGTTTTTT.

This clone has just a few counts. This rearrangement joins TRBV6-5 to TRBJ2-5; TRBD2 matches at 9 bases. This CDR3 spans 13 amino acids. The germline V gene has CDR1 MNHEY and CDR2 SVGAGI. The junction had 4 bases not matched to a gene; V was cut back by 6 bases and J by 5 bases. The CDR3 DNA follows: TGTGCCAGCAGCCGTAGCGGGAGCGAGACCCAGTACTTC. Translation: CASSRSGSETQYF.

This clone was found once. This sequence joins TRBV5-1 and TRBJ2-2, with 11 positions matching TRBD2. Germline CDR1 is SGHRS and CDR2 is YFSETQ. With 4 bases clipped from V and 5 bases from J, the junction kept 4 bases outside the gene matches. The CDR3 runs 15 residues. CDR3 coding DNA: TGCGCCAGCAGCCCCACTAGCGGGGGAACCGGGGAGCTGTTTTTT. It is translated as CASSPTSGGTGELFF. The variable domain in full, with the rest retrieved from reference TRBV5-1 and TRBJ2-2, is KAGVTQTPRYLIKTRGQQVTLSCSPISGHRSVSWYQQTPGQGLQFLFEYFSETQRNKGNFPGRFSGRQFSNSRSEMNVSTLELGDSALYLCASSPTSGGTGELFFGEGSRLTVL.

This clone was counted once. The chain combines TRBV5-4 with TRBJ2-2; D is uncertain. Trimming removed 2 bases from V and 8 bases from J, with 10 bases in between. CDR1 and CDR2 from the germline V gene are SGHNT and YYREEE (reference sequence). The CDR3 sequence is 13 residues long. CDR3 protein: CASSFSRTGELFF. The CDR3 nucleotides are TGTGCCAGCAGCTTTAGCCGAACTGGGGAGCTGTTTTTT.

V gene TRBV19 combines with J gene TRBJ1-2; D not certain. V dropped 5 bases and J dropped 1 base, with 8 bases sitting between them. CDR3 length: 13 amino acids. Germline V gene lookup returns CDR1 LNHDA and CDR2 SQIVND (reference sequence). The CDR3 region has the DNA TGTGCCAGTAGTTCCGGGGATAACTATGGCTACACCTTC. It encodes CASSSGDNYGYTF.

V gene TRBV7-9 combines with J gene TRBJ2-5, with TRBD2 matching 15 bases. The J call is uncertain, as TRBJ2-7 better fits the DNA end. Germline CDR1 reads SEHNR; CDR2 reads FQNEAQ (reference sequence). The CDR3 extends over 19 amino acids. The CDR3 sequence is CASSLEPGTSGRSSHEQYF. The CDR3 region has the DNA TGTGCCAGCAGCTTAGAGCCTGGGACTAGCGGGAGGTCCTCGCACGAGCAGTACTTC.

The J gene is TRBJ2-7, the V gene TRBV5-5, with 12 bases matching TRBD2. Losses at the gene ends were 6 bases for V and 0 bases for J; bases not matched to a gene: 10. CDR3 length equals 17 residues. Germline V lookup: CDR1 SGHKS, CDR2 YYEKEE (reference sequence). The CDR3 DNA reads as TGTGCCAGCACCATGGGGGGACTAGCGGGTAGCTCCTACGAGCAGTACTTC. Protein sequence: CASTMGGLAGSSYEQYF.

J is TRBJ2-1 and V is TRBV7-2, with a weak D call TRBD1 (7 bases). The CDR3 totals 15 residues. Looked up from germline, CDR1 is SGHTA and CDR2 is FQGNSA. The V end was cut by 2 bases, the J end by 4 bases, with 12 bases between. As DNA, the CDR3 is TGTGCCAGCAGCTTACCAGGGGGGCTATACAATGAGCAGTTCTTC. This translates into CASSLPGGLYNEQFF.